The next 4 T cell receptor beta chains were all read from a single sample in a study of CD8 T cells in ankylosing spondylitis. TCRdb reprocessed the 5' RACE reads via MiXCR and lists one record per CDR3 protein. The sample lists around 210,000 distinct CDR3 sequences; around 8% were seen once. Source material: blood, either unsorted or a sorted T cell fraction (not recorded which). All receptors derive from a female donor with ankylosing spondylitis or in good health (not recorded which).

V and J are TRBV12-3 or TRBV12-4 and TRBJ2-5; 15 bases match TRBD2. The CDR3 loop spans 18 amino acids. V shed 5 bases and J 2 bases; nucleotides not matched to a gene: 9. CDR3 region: CASSPGLAGGTPQETQYF. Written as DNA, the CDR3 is TGTGCCAGCAGTCCGGGACTAGCGGGAGGAACCCCACAAGAGACCCAGTACTTC.

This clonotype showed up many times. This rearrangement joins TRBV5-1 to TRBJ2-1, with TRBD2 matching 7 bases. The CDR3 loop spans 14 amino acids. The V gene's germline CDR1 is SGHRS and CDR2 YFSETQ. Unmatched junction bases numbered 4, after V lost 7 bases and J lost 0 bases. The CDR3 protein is CASFRDYSYNEQFF. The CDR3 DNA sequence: TGCGCCAGCTTTCGGGACTACTCCTACAATGAGCAGTTCTTC. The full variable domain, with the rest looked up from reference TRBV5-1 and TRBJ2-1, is KAGVTQTPRYLIKTRGQQVTLSCSPISGHRSVSWYQQTPGQGLQFLFEYFSETQRNKGNFPGRFSGRQFSNSRSEMNVSTLELGDSALYLCASFRDYSYNEQFFGPGTRLTVL.

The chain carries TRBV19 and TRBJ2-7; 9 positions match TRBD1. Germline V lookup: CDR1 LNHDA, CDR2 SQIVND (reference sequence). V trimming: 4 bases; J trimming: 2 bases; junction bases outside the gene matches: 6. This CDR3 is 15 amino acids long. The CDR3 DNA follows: TGTGCCAGTAGTACCGCCGGGACAGGGACCTACGAGCAGTACTTC. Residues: CASSTAGTGTYEQYF.

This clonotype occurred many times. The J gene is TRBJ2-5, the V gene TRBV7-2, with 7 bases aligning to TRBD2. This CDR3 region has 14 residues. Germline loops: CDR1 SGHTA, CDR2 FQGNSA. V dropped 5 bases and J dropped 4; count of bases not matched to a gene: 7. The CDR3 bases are TGTGCCAGCAGCCTCATCATAGCGGGAGAGACCCAGTACTTC. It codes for CASSLIIAGETQYF.